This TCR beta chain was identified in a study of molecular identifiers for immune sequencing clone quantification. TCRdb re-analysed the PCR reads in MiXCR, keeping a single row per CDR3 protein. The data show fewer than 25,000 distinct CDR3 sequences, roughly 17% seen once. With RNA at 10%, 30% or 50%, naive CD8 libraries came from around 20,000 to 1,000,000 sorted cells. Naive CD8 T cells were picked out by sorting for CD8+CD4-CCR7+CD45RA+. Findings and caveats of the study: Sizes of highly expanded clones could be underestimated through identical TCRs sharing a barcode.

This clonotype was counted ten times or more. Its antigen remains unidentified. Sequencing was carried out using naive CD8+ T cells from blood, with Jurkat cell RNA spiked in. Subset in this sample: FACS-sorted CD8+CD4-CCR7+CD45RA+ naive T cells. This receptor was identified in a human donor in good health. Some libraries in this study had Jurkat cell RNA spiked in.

CDR3 sequence: CASGYDRGKQYF. The DNA of the CDR3 is TGTGCCAGCGGTTACGACAGGGGTAAGCAGTACTTC. V is TRBV11-2 and J is TRBJ2-7; 8 nucleotides match TRBD1. The V and J ends lost 8 bases and 8 bases, in that order; junction bases with no gene match: 8. Germline V lookup: CDR1 SGHAT, CDR2 FQNNGV. There are 12 residues in the CDR3.